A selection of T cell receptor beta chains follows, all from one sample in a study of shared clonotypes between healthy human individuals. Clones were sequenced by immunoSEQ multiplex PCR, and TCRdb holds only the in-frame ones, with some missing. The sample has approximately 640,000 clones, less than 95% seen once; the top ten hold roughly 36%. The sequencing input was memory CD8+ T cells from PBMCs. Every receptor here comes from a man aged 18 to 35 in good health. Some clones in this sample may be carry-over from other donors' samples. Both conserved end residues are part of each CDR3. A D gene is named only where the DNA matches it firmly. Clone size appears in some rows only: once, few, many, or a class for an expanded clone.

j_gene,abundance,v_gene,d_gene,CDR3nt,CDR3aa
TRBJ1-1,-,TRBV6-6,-,TGTGCCAGCAGTTACCGGGGCGGCGATGAAGCTTTCTTT,CASSYRGGDEAFF
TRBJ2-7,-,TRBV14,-,TGTGCCAGCAGCCCGGGGTACCGGACCAACTACGAGCAGTACTTC,CASSPGYRTNYEQYF
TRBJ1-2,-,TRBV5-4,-,TGTGCCAGCAGCCTAGAGGAAGGAGATGGCTACACCTTC,CASSLEEGDGYTF
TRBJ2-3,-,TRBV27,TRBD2,TGTGCCAGCAGTTTATCGATCGGTGGTAGCGGGAGTACCACAGATACGCAGTATTTT,CASSLSIGGSGSTTDTQYF
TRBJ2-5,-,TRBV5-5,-,TGTGCCAGCAGCTTGGTTCTAGGGAGGGGGCGAGAGACCCAGTACTTC,CASSLVLGRGRETQYF
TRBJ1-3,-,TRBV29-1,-,TGCAGCGGGACAGACAAAAACACCATATATTTT,CSGTDKNTIYF
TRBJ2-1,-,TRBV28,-,TGTGCCAGCAGTTGGAACGGTGTGGGTGGTGAGCAGTTCTTC,CASSWNGVGGEQFF
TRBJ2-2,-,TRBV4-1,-,TGCGCCAGCAGCCTACTTTTCGTGAACACCGGGGAGCTGTTTTTT,CASSLLFVNTGELFF
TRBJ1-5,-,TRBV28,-,TGTGCCAGCAGTTTAGGTACAGGATATCAGCCCCAGCATTTT,CASSLGTGYQPQHF
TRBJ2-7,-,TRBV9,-,TGTGCCAGCAGCGTAGATGATACACTCCCCAACGAGCAGTACTTC,CASSVDDTLPNEQYF
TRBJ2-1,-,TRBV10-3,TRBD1,TGTGCCATCAGTGAGTCGGGAAGGGGGCATGAGCAGTTCTTC,CAISESGRGHEQFF
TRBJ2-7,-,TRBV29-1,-,TGCAGCGTTGATCAGGGGAACGAGCAGTACTTC,CSVDQGNEQYF
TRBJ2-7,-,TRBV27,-,TGTGCCAGCAGTCCATCCGGCGGGGCTACGCACTACGAGCAGTACTTC,CASSPSGGATHYEQYF
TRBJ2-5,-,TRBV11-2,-,TGTGCCAGCAGCTTAGAGCGGGGCAGGGCCCAAGAGACCCAGTACTTC,CASSLERGRAQETQYF
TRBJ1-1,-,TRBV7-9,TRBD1,TGTGCCAGCTTTAACCAACTTATGACAGGGGTGAACACTGAAGCTTTCTTT,CASFNQLMTGVNTEAFF
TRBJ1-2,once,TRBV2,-,TGTGCCAGCTTGGAGTGGGACGGAGGTCTCTATGGCTACACCTTC,CASLEWDGGLYGYTF
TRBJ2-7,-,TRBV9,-,TGTGCCAGCAGCCCCGCGGGGAGCGCTGCCTACGAGCAGTACTTC,CASSPAGSAAYEQYF
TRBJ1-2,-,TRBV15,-,TGTGCCACCAGCAGAGAGCCCCGTAGCCCCGGCTATGGCTACACCTTC,CATSREPRSPGYGYTF
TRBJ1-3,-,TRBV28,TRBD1,TGTGCCAGCAGTTGGGGATTGGGACAGTACTCTGGAAACACCATATATTTT,CASSWGLGQYSGNTIYF
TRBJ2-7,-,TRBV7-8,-,TGTGCCAGCAGCCATAGAGTACTCTACGAGCAGTACTTC,CASSHRVLYEQYF
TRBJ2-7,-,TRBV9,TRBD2,TGTGCCAGCAGCGTAGCGGCGGGAGGGTCCTACGAGCAGTACTTC,CASSVAAGGSYEQYF
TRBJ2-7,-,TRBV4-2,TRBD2,TGTGCCAGCAGCCAAGTAACTAGCGGGACTTACGAGCAGTACTTC,CASSQVTSGTYEQYF
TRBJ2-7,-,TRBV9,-,TGTGCCAGCGGAAAAACTAGTACCTTCTCCTACAAGCAGTACTTC,CASGKTSTFSYKQYF
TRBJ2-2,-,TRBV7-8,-,TGTGCCAGCAGCCCCCCCGGACAGTATTATACCGGGGAGCTGTTTTTT,CASSPPGQYYTGELFF
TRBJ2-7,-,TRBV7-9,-,TGTGCCAGCAGCTTCAGGGGCGACGAGCAGTACTTC,CASSFRGDEQYF
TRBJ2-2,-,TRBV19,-,TGTGCCAGTAGTATAGATTCCAGCGGCTACACCGGGGAGCTGTTTTTT,CASSIDSSGYTGELFF
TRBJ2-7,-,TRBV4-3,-,TGCGCCAGCAGCCAATGGGCGGGTAGCTCCTACGAGCAGTACTTC,CASSQWAGSSYEQYF